This T cell receptor (beta chain) was recovered during a study of regulatory T cells in long-lasting Graves disease. This clonotype has at least ten counts. The time point was: newly diagnosed GD, antithyroid drugs for less than 3 months. From RNA extracted from PBMCs, the TCR library was made. The trim removed 4 bases at V and 6 bases at J, leaving 0 bases unmatched. CDR1 and CDR2 (germline): DFQATT, SNEGSKA (reference sequence). The CDR3 is 11 residues long. Sequencing libraries for TCR beta were prepared with iRepertoire HTBI primers and Arm-PCR of CDR3 regions. TCRdb fed the multiplex PCR reads into MiXCR, producing one record per CDR3 protein. The top ten clones hold 10% of a sample with roughly 500,000 distinct CDR3 sequences, roughly 14% of them seen once. This sample also belongs to another study, concerning T cells in Graves' hyperthyroidism and ophthalmopathy. From that study: Patients showing uncontrolled infection, other autoimmune disease, pregnancy or lactation were ineligible.

The sequence was collected from a man younger than 40 with Graves disease. This chain uses TRBV20-1 with TRBJ2-1; 7 bases line up with TRBD2. The starting material was peripheral blood mononuclear cells (PBMCs), obtained at new diagnosis, from a patient treated with antithyroid drugs. The CDR3 coding sequence is TGCAGTGCTACTAGCGGCAATGAGCAGTTCTTC. This gives the protein CSATSGNEQFF.